A selection of T cell receptor beta chains follows, all from one sample in a study of blood T cells in healthy people across ages. TCRdb analysed the 5' RACE reads with MiXCR anew, one entry per CDR3 protein. Among roughly 2 million distinct CDR3 sequences, 49% were seen once, and the ten largest hold approximately 2.1%. Sequencing was carried out using blood. These receptors all come from a woman in her 40s in good health. Both conserved end residues are part of each CDR3. D genes are given only for firm matches. Some rows have no size entry. The others give once, few or many, or a class for an expanded clone.

-	TRBV11-1	-	TRBJ1-6	TGTGCCAGCAGCATGCAGGGTTGGCAATCACCCCTCCACTTT	CASSMQGWQSPLHF
few	TRBV27	-	TRBJ2-7	TGTGCCAGCAGCTCGACTAGACAGTCAACCACCTACGAGCAGTACTTC	CASSSTRQSTTYEQYF
-	TRBV9	-	TRBJ2-3	TGTGCCAGCAGCGTCAGGGGACGGGGGCCCTTCGATACGCAGTATTTT	CASSVRGRGPFDTQYF
-	TRBV29-1	-	TRBJ2-7	TGCAGCGTTGAGGGGGGCCCAGCCTACGAGCAGTACTTC	CSVEGGPAYEQYF
few	TRBV7-2	-	TRBJ2-5	TGTGCCAGCGCCACCCGAAGATTCCAAGAGACCCAGTACTTC	CASATRRFQETQYF
-	TRBV27	TRBD1	TRBJ2-1	TGTGCCGGCAGTATGGGGGACAGCTCCTACAATGAGCAGTTCTTC	CAGSMGDSSYNEQFF
-	TRBV5-1	-	TRBJ2-5	TGCGCCAGCCAGGGAGCGCCAAAGCTCCAAGAGACCCAGTACTTC	CASQGAPKLQETQYF
-	TRBV6-5	-	TRBJ2-3	TGTGCCGGCACTAACGAGAGGGCCACAGATACGCAGTATTTT	CAGTNERATDTQYF
-	TRBV12-3/TRBV12-4	-	TRBJ1-2	TGTGCCAGCAGCCACTCCGGGACTCCGTCGGGCTACACCTTC	CASSHSGTPSGYTF
-	TRBV2	-	TRBJ2-1	TGTGCCTCCCTAGGGGGACTTGAGCAGTTCTTC	CASLGGLEQFF
-	TRBV6-2/TRBV6-3	TRBD2	TRBJ2-5	TGTGCCAGCGGCGGGGTACTAGCGGGGGGGCCTGAGACCCAGTACTTC	CASGGVLAGGPETQYF
-	TRBV7-8	-	TRBJ1-1	TGTGCCAGCAGCTCCTATATGGGACCGCCCGAGGGGGGCACCGAAGCTTTCTTT	CASSSYMGPPEGGTEAFF
-	TRBV6-2/TRBV6-3	-	TRBJ2-3	TGTGCCAGCAGTGACCAAGTCTCCGATACGCAGTATTTT	CASSDQVSDTQYF